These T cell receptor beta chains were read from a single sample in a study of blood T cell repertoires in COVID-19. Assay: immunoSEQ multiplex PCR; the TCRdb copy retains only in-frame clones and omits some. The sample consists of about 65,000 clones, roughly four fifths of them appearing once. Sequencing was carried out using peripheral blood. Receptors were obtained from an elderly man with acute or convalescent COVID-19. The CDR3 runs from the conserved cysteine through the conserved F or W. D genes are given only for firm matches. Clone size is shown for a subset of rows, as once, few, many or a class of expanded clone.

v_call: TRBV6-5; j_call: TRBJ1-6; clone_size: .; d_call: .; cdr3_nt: TGTGCCAGCAGTTACTCGAGTTCACCCCTCCACTTT; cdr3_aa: CASSYSSSPLHF
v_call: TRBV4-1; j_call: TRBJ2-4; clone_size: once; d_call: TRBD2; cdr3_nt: TGCGCCAGCAGCCAAGATGGCGGGCCTAGCGGGGGCCTAAACATTCAGTACTTC; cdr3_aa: CASSQDGGPSGGLNIQYF
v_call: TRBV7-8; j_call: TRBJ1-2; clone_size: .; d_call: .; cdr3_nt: TGTGCCAGCAGCTTAGTATCTGGCCCCGGAGTCGGCTACACCTTC; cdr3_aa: CASSLVSGPGVGYTF
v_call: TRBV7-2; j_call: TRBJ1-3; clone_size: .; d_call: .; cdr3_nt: TGTGCCAGCAGCTTAACAGGGAGGGCTGGAAACACCATATATTTT; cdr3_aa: CASSLTGRAGNTIYF
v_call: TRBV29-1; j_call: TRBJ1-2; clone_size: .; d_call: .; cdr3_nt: TGCAGCGTTGAAGTGGGCGATGGCTACACCTTC; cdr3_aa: CSVEVGDGYTF
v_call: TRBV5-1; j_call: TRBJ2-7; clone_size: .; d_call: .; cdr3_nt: TGCGCCAGCAGCCTGGGCGCAGGGGTTAACTACGAGCAGTACTTC; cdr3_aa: CASSLGAGVNYEQYF
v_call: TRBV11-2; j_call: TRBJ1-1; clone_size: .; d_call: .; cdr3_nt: TGTGCCAGCAGCCCCTCAGGAAGACCTTCGAACACTGAAGCTTTCTTT; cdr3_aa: CASSPSGRPSNTEAFF
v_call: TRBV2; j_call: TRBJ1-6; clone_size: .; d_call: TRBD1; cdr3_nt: TGTGCCAGCAGTCTGGGGACAGGGGTTTCACCCCTCCACTTT; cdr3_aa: CASSLGTGVSPLHF
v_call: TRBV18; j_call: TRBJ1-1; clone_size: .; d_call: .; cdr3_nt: TGTGCCAGCTCCCCAGTAATCCGGGAGGGCGCTTTCTTT; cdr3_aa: CASSPVIREGAFF
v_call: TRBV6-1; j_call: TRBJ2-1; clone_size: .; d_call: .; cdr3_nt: TGTGCCAGCAGTGAATTCGGACAGAGCAATGAGCAGTTCTTC; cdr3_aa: CASSEFGQSNEQFF
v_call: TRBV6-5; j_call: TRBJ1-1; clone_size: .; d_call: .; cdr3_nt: TGTGCCAGCATACCTCCCGGACGGGCGGGGTCGGCTTTCTTT; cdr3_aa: CASIPPGRAGSAFF
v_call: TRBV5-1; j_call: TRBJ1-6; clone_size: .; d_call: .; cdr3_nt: TGCGCCAGCAGCTCGACACCCTATAATTCACCCCTCCACTTT; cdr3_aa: CASSSTPYNSPLHF
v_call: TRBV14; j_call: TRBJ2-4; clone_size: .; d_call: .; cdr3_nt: TGTGCCAGCAGCCGTTTCGGGGTAAAAAACATTCAGTACTTC; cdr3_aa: CASSRFGVKNIQYF
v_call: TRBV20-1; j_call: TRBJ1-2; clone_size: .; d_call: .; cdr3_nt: TGCAGTGCTGGCGACGGGAGTACATTCACCTTC; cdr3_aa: CSAGDGSTFTF
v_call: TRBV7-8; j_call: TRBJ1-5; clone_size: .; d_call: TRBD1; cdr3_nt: TGTGCCAGCAGCTTAGGGGACAGGGAAAATCAGCCCCAGCATTTT; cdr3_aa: CASSLGDRENQPQHF
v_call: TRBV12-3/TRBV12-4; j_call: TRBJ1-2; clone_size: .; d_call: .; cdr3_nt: TGTGCCAGCAGTTTCGGAGGGGAGGGCTACACCTTC; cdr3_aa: CASSFGGEGYTF
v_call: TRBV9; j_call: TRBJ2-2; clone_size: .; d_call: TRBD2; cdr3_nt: TGTGCCAGCAGCCTTCGGACTAGCGGGGGGACCGGGGAGCTGTTTTTT; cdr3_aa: CASSLRTSGGTGELFF
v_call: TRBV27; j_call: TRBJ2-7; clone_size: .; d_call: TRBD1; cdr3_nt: TGTGCCAGCAGCCGGGACAGGGACTACGAGCAGTACTTC; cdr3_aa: CASSRDRDYEQYF
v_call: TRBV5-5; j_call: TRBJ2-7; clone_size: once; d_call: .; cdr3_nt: TGTGCCAGCAGCCGGGATTTCTACGAGCAGTACTTC; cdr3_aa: CASSRDFYEQYF
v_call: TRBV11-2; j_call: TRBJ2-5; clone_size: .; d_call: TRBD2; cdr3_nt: TGTGCCAGCAGCTTAGTTAGCGGGAGACAAGAGACCCAGTACTTC; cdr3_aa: CASSLVSGRQETQYF
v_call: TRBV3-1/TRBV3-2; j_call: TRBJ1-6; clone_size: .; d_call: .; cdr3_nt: TGTGCCAGCAGCCAAGTTGGGGGCGTCTATAATTCACCCCTCCACTTT; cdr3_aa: CASSQVGGVYNSPLHF
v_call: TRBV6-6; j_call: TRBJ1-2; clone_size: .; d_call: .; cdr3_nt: TGTGCCAGCAGTTACACCCGGGACTCCTCAGGCTACACCTTC; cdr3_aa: CASSYTRDSSGYTF
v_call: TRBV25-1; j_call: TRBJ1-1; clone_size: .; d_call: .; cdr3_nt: TGTGCCAGCAAAAAAGCGGTGAACACTGAAGCTTTCTTT; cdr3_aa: CASKKAVNTEAFF
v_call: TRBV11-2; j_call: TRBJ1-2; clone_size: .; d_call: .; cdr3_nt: TGTGCCAGCAGCTTCTCACGCCGGGGGGCTGGATATGGCTACACCTTC; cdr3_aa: CASSFSRRGAGYGYTF
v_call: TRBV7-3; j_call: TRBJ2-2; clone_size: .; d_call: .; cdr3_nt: TGTGCCAGCAGCTCTGGACTGGCGAACACCGGGGAGCTGTTTTTT; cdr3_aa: CASSSGLANTGELFF
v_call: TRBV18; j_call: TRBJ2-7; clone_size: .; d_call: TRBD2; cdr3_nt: TGTGCCAGCTCACCACCTAGCGGGGCCTCCCACGAGCAGTACTTC; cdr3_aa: CASSPPSGASHEQYF
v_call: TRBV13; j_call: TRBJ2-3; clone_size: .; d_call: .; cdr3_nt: TGTGCCAGCAGCTTAGGGGGCGTTACGCAGTATTTT; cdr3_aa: CASSLGGVTQYF
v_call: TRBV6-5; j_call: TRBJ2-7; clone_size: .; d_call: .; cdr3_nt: TGTGCCAGCACCTTGGGCCGTGGAACTTACGAGCAGTACTTC; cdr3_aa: CASTLGRGTYEQYF
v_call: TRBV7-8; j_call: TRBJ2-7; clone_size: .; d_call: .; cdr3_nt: TGTGCCAGCAGCCCAACCCTCGGGACACAACCTTCCCATACGAGCGAGCAGTACTTC; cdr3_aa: CASSPTLGTQPSHTSEQYF